A single sample gave rise to the 30 T cell receptor beta chains below, sequenced in a study of T cell changes during pregnancy in multiple sclerosis. Repertoires were generated with immunoSEQ multiplex PCR, while TCRdb's copy carries only in-frame clones and drops some. The table records about 38,000 clones, 88% of them present only once. This specimen consisted of CD8+ T cells from peripheral blood mononuclear cells, obtained in the third trimester of pregnancy. All receptors come from a female donor with multiple sclerosis, enrolled in a pregnancy study.

The chain carries TRBV19 and TRBJ2-7, with 8 bases that match TRBD1. Per the germline V gene, CDR1 is LNHDA and CDR2 is SQIVND (reference sequence). The V and J ends lost 6 bases and 1 base, in that order; junction bases with no gene match: 11. The length of the CDR3 is 16 residues. The CDR3 loop is CASSAVQGAISYEQYF. As DNA, the CDR3 is TGTGCCAGTAGCGCGGTTCAGGGGGCGATTTCCTACGAGCAGTACTTC.

The chain has TRBV28 and TRBJ2-7; a weak D match, TRBD1 (5 bases). This CDR3 comprises 14 residues. Germline V gene data show CDR1 as MDHEN and CDR2 as SYDVKM. With 2 bases removed from V and 3 bases from J, the gap between germline ends came to 11 bases. The CDR3 DNA follows: TGTGCCAGCAGTTTACTGGGTGACAGCTACGAGCAGTACTTC. It is translated as CASSLLGDSYEQYF.

J is TRBJ1-1 and V is TRBV7-9; D ambiguous. The CDR3 sequence is 12 residues long. Trimming cost V 3 bases and J 6 bases, with 8 bases left between them. Germline V lookup: CDR1 SEHNR, CDR2 FQNEAQ (reference sequence). The CDR3: CASSFMSSEAFF. DNA for the CDR3: TGTGCCAGCAGCTTTATGTCCTCTGAAGCTTTCTTT.

This sequence joins TRBV5-6 and TRBJ1-5; D uncertain. Germline V gene sequence: CDR1 SGHDT, CDR2 YYEEEE. The ends were cut back, 2 bases at V and 4 bases at J, with 7 bases in the middle. This CDR3 has 13 residues. The CDR3 DNA reads as TGTGCCAGCAGCTTTGGAGGGAATCAGCCCCAGCATTTT. Its protein is CASSFGGNQPQHF.

A single count supports this clone. This chain's CDR3 is CASSSVPQETQYF. In DNA form, the CDR3 reads TGTGCCAGCAGCTCAGTGCCACAAGAGACCCAGTACTTC. V gene TRBV11-2 combines with J gene TRBJ2-5; unclear D gene. CDR1 and CDR2 (germline): SGHAT, FQNNGV. V was shortened by 4 bases and J by 2 bases, with 8 bases between the two germline ends. This CDR3 has 13 amino acids.

The chain uses TRBV6-5 and TRBJ2-1, with D possibly TRBD2 on 5 matching bases. The CDR3 length is 15 residues. Germline loops: CDR1 MNHEY, CDR2 SVGAGI. Deletions cut 4 bases from V and 1 base from J, with 11 bases between. The CDR3 spells CASSSGRGSYNEQFF. For the CDR3, the DNA is TGTGCCAGCAGTTCAGGAAGAGGGTCCTACAATGAGCAGTTCTTC.

This rearrangement joins TRBV4-3 to TRBJ1-3; 8 nucleotides line up with TRBD1. V gave up 0 bases and J gave up 0 bases; unmatched junction bases: 10. The CDR3 spans 19 residues. Germline CDR1 reads LGHNA; CDR2 reads YSLEER. The CDR3 region has the DNA TGCGCCAGCAGCCAAGAAGGGACAGGTTGGATAAGCTCTGGAAACACCATATATTTT. It is translated as CASSQEGTGWISSGNTIYF.

This clone was found once. The genes are TRBV6-6 and TRBJ2-2; tentatively, D is TRBD2 (6 bases). V lost 4 bases and J lost 4, with 10 bases in between. Looked up from germline, CDR1 is MNHNY and CDR2 is SVGAGI (reference sequence). This CDR3 spans 14 amino acids. The CDR3, as DNA: TGTGCCAGCAGTTCGCAGGAGGGCACCGGGGAGCTGTTTTTT. It specifies CASSSQEGTGELFF.

Relative to its sample, this clone is medium-sized. The chain couples TRBV28 to TRBJ2-1, with D possibly matching TRBD2 (5 bases). CDR1 and CDR2 from the germline V gene are MDHEN and SYDVKM. V was trimmed by 6 bases and J by 3 bases, leaving 12 bases between them. The CDR3 runs 14 residues. The CDR3 nucleotides are TGTGCCAGCAGCCCCCCAGCGGACTACAATGAGCAGTTCTTC. Translating it yields CASSPPADYNEQFF.

This rearrangement joins TRBV10-3 to TRBJ1-5; D is unresolved. V lost 0 bases to trimming and J lost 6 bases, with 12 bases between them. Germline V lookup: CDR1 ENHRY, CDR2 SYGVKD. The CDR3 contains 15 residues. CDR3 nucleotide sequence: TGTGCCATCAGTGAGTCGGGAGGGATGGGTCAGCCCCAGCATTTT. This gives the protein CAISESGGMGQPQHF.

This clone was detected once. V and J are TRBV9 and TRBJ2-2, with D maybe TRBD1 (5 bases). There are 16 residues in the CDR3. The V and J ends lost 0 bases and 2 bases respectively, with 11 bases between them. CDR1 and CDR2 (germline): SGDLS, YYNGEE. The CDR3 is CASSVGQLPNTGELFF. The CDR3 DNA is TGTGCCAGCAGCGTAGGACAGCTCCCAAACACCGGGGAGCTGTTTTTT.

The CDR3 is CASSPPPGAGQPQHF. The CDR3 bases are TGTGCCAGCTCACCACCGCCAGGGGCAGGACAGCCCCAGCATTTT. The chain employs TRBV18 and TRBJ1-5; tentative D call: TRBD1 (6 bases). Germline values: CDR1 KGHSH, CDR2 LQKENI. This CDR3 region has 15 residues. V was trimmed by 0 bases and J by 7 bases, leaving 13 bases between them.

V usage is TRBV7-3 and J usage is TRBJ1-2; 10 bases fit TRBD1. The CDR3 spans 15 residues. V shed 4 bases, J shed 4 bases, and the junction held 6 bases outside the gene matches. Germline lookup yields CDR1 SGHTA and CDR2 FQGTGA. The CDR3, as DNA: TGTGCCAGCAGCTGGGACAGGGGTCCCTCCTATGGCTACACCTTC. It is translated as CASSWDRGPSYGYTF.

The chain links TRBV5-6 to TRBJ2-3, with D possibly matching TRBD1 (5 bases). The germline CDR1 and CDR2 sequences are SGHDT and YYEEEE. V was pared by 0 bases and J by 0 bases, with 11 bases between. The CDR3 spans 16 residues. The CDR3 is CASSLVLDSSTDTQYF. Written as DNA, the CDR3 is TGTGCCAGCAGCTTGGTTTTAGACAGTAGCACAGATACGCAGTATTTT.

V is TRBV7-2 and J is TRBJ1-1, with a possible D match to TRBD1 (5 bases). CDR1 is SGHTA and CDR2 is FQGNSA in the germline V gene. The CDR3 length is 14 residues. V was trimmed by 0 bases and J by 6 bases, leaving 11 bases between them. CDR3 DNA sequence: TGTGCCAGCAGCTTAGCGCGGGGGTGGGCTGAAGCTTTCTTT. Its translation: CASSLARGWAEAFF.

V gene TRBV27 combines with J gene TRBJ1-2, with 7 bases identical to TRBD1. Trimming took 3 bases from V and 4 from J; bases not matched to a gene: 8. The germline gives CDR1 MNHEY, CDR2 SMNVEV (reference sequence). The CDR3 is 15 amino acids. For the CDR3, the DNA is TGTGCCAGCAGTTTTGAGGGGGCGCCTCTCTATGGCTACACCTTC. It is translated as CASSFEGAPLYGYTF.

The rearrangement links TRBV30 to TRBJ1-5; D not certain. The CDR3 totals 15 residues. V lost 0 bases and J 3 bases, leaving 12 bases between the germline ends. CDR1 and CDR2 (germline): GTSNPN, SVGIG (reference sequence). The CDR3 protein is CAWSVGRTVNQPQHF. CDR3 in DNA: TGTGCCTGGAGTGTAGGGAGGACGGTCAATCAGCCCCAGCATTTT. Based on the CDR3 plus reference TRBV30 and TRBJ1-5, the full variable domain is SQTIHQWPATLVQPVGSPLSLECTVEGTSNPNLYWYRQAAGRGLQLLFYSVGIGQISSEVPQNLSASRPQDRQFILSSKKLLLSDSGFYLCAWSVGRTVNQPQHFGDGTRLSIL.

This sequence joins TRBV2 and TRBJ1-1; no reliable D call. V lost 3 bases and J 4 bases, leaving 9 bases between the germline ends. The germline V gene encodes CDR1 SNHLY and CDR2 FYNNEI. CDR3 length: 13 residues. The CDR3 DNA reads TGTGCCAGCAGTGATGACGGACTCACTGAAGCTTTCTTT. It translates to CASSDDGLTEAFF.

This rearrangement joins TRBV5-4 to TRBJ2-3; 9 positions agree with TRBD2. The germline CDR1 and CDR2 sequences are SGHNT and YYREEE (reference sequence). The CDR3 has 16 amino acids. J gave up 1 base and V 2 bases, and 5 bases lay outside the gene matches. CDR3 sequence (DNA): TGTGCCAGCAGCTTCGGCGGGGGGGCGGGCACAGATACGCAGTATTTT. It translates to CASSFGGGAGTDTQYF.

CDR3 nucleotides: TGTGCCAGAACCGAGAGGACAGGGGCCAAATACGAGCAGTACTTC. This translates into CARTERTGAKYEQYF. This chain joins TRBV6-4 and TRBJ2-7; 9 bases map to TRBD1. This CDR3 comprises 15 residues. Trimming took 9 bases from V and 4 from J; bases not matched to a gene: 13. Germline V gene lookup returns CDR1 MRHNA and CDR2 SNTAGT.

The chain combines TRBV6-5 with TRBJ1-2, with 7 bases that match TRBD1. This CDR3 is built from 13 residues. V shed 2 bases and J 4 bases; nucleotides not matched to a gene: 1. In germline, CDR1 is MNHEY, CDR2 SVGAGI. The CDR3 DNA is TGTGCCAGCAGTTACAGGGACAGCTATGGCTACACCTTC. Protein product: CASSYRDSYGYTF.

The chain couples TRBV4-2 to TRBJ1-1; 9 bases fit TRBD1. Germline V gene sequence: CDR1 LGHNA, CDR2 YNFKEQ. V shed 1 base and J 1 base; nucleotides not matched to a gene: 1. The CDR3 has 15 amino acids. CDR3 protein: CASSQGTGENTEAFF. CDR3 nucleotide sequence: TGTGCCAGCAGCCAAGGGACAGGGGAGAACACTGAAGCTTTCTTT.

The chain combines TRBV19 with TRBJ1-5, with TRBD1 identical over 9 bases. Germline CDR1 LNHDA, CDR2 SQIVND (reference sequence). CDR3 length: 16 amino acids. V dropped 3 bases and J dropped 11; count of bases not matched to a gene: 14. This chain's CDR3 is CASSIPGQGIMLAQHF. In nucleotides, the CDR3 is TGTGCCAGTAGTATTCCGGGACAGGGTATTATGTTAGCCCAGCATTTT. The whole variable domain, filled in from reference TRBV19 and TRBJ1-5, reads DGGITQSPKYLFRKEGQNVTLSCEQNLNHDAMYWYRQDPGQGLRLIYYSQIVNDFQKGDIAEGYSVSREKKESFPLTVTSAQKNPTAFYLCASSIPGQGIMLAQHFGDGTRLSIL.

The chain has TRBV4-3 and TRBJ2-7; the D gene is possibly TRBD1 (6 bases). CDR3 length: 14 residues. Germline lookup yields CDR1 LGHNA and CDR2 YSLEER. V gave up 4 bases and J gave up 6 bases, with 16 bases separating them. CDR3 sequence (DNA): TGCGCCAGCAGCCCCGGACAGCGATTCGGCGAGCAGTACTTC. Its protein product is CASSPGQRFGEQYF.

This chain uses TRBV30 with TRBJ1-2, with D perhaps TRBD1 (6 bases). This CDR3 comprises 11 residues. Germline V gene sequence: CDR1 GTSNPN, CDR2 SVGIG (reference sequence). V dropped 6 bases and J dropped 8 bases, with 13 bases sitting between them. The CDR3 DNA follows: TGTGCCTGCTACAGGGTAACAGGCTACACCTTC. As protein: CACYRVTGYTF.

This chain uses TRBV5-4 with TRBJ2-2, with a tentative D call TRBD1 (6 bases). V lost 4 bases and J 6 bases, leaving 22 bases between the germline ends. The CDR3 sequence is 17 residues long. Germline CDR1 is SGHNT and CDR2 is YYREEE (reference sequence). In DNA form, the CDR3 reads TGTGCCAGCAGCCCCCTAGGGGGAGAAAGTAGGGCCGGGGAGCTGTTTTTT. Translation gives CASSPLGGESRAGELFF.

The gene calls are TRBV6-5 and TRBJ1-1, with D possibly TRBD1 on 5 matching bases. CDR1 and CDR2 (germline): MNHEY, SVGAGI. The CDR3 has 11 amino acids. V lost 4 bases and J 9 bases, leaving 9 bases between the germline ends. The CDR3 nucleotides read TGTGCCAGCAGTTCGGGACTAAAAGCTTTCTTT. It translates to CASSSGLKAFF.

This chain links TRBV19 with TRBJ2-1; 9 bases are a match to TRBD1. The junction had 8 bases not matched to a gene; V was cut back by 5 bases and J by 12 bases. CDR3 length equals 13 residues. The germline V gene encodes CDR1 LNHDA and CDR2 SQIVND (reference sequence). In nucleotides, the CDR3 is TGTGCCAGTAGTCTGGGACAGGGTGTGATGCAGTTCTTC. This translates into CASSLGQGVMQFF.

The rearrangement uses TRBV27 and TRBJ2-5; TRBD1 matches 7 bases. J gave up 0 bases and V 7 bases, and 5 bases lay outside the gene matches. Germline lookup yields CDR1 MNHEY and CDR2 SMNVEV (reference sequence). CDR3 size: 14 residues. CDR3 protein: CASKQQGYQETQYF. CDR3 nucleotides: TGTGCCAGCAAGCAACAGGGGTACCAAGAGACCCAGTACTTC.

This rearrangement joins TRBV11-2 to TRBJ1-1; D possibly corresponds to TRBD1 (6 bases). CDR1 is SGHAT, CDR2 FQNNGV, per germline. V was clipped by 1 base and J by 4 bases, with 13 bases between them. The length of the CDR3 is 15 residues. CDR3 bases: TGTGCCAGCAGCTTAGGCTCAGGGGTTGCCACTGAAGCTTTCTTT. As protein: CASSLGSGVATEAFF.